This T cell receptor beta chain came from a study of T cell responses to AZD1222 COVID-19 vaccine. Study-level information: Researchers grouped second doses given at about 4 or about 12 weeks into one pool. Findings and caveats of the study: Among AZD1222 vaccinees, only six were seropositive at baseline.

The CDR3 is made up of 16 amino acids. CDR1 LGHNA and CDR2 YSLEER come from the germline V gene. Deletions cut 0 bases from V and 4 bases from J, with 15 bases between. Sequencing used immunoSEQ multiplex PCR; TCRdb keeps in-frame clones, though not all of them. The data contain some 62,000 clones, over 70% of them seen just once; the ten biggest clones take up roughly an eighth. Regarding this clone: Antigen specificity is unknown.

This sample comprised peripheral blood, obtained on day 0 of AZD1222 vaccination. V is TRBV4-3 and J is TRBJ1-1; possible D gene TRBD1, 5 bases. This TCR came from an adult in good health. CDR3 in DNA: TGCGCCAGCAGCCAAGATTGGCAGGGCGACGGCACTGAAGCTTTCTTT. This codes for CASSQDWQGDGTEAFF.